A single sample gave rise to the 6 T cell receptor beta chains below, sequenced in a study of vaccination and CD4 T cells after COVID-19. Treatment given: approximately nine-day PBMC culture with coronavirus spike peptide pools or control peptides (ViraFEST assay). Gathering of the CD4+ T cells, from the unexposed donor, took place before the COVID-19 pandemic (2011-2018). With the Oncomine TCR Beta short-read assay, DNA from cultured CD4+ T cells was sequenced. TCRdb processed the PCR reads anew with MiXCR; each CDR3 protein has one entry. The sample shows about 570 distinct CDR3 sequences, approximately 10% of them seen only once. Antigens of these TCRs are unknown. Source material: CD4+ T cells from blood, cultured in vitro. Receptors originate from a human donor in good health.

The J gene is TRBJ2-1, the V gene TRBV5-4; TRBD2 matches at 11 bases. In germline, CDR1 is SGHNT, CDR2 YYREEE (reference sequence). This CDR3 is built from 16 residues. V dropped 5 bases and J dropped 3; count of bases not matched to a gene: 7. The CDR3 here is CASSTGTSGFYNEQFF. The CDR3, as DNA: TGTGCCAGCAGTACCGGGACTAGCGGTTTCTACAATGAGCAGTTCTTC. Full variable domain (outside the CDR3, taken from reference TRBV5-4 and TRBJ2-1): ETGVTQSPTHLIKTRGQQVTLRCSSQSGHNTVSWYQQALGQGPQFIFQYYREEENGRGNFPPRFSGLQFPNYSSELNVNALELDDSALYLCASSTGTSGFYNEQFFGPGTRLTVL.

A word on this clonotype: A much bigger clone sits one base away, suggesting this may be a read error. This CDR3 is CASQRHGELFF. The DNA of the CDR3 is TGTGCCAGCCAAAGGCACGGGGAGCTGTTTTTT. V gene TRBV6-2 or TRBV6-3 combines with J gene TRBJ2-2; no definite D call. Germline V gene sequence: CDR1 MNHEY, CDR2 SVGEGT. CDR3 length: 11 residues. V gave up 8 bases and J gave up 7 bases, with 8 bases separating them.

This clonotype qualifies as large. V is TRBV27 and J is TRBJ1-3; no firm D call. V was clipped by 7 bases and J by 0 bases, with 16 bases between them. The CDR3 sequence is 16 residues long. CDR1 MNHEY and CDR2 SMNVEV come from the germline V gene (reference sequence). The CDR3 bases are TGTGCCAGCAAACCGACTCGTCGACACTCTGGAAACACCATATATTTT. Residues: CASKPTRRHSGNTIYF.

Sample share makes this clonotype large. V is TRBV5-1 and J is TRBJ1-5; no clear D gene. The germline CDR1 and CDR2 sequences are SGHRS and YFSETQ. Trimming removed 3 bases from V and 9 bases from J, with 19 bases in between. The CDR3 sequence is 15 residues long. CDR3 sequence reads: CASSSSGPKSGPQHF. As DNA, the CDR3 is TGCGCCAGCAGCTCTTCAGGTCCAAAAAGCGGGCCCCAGCATTTT.

The CDR3 DNA follows: TGTGCCAGCAGCCCTGGACTAGGGGCCACAGATACGCAGTATTTT. Translated, it gives CASSPGLGATDTQYF. The chain is built from TRBV5-6 and TRBJ2-3, with 7 nucleotides matching TRBD2. The ends lost 4 bases at V and 2 bases at J; junction bases unmatched: 7. The CDR3 covers 15 residues. CDR1 SGHDT and CDR2 YYEEEE come from the germline V gene. Based on the CDR3 plus reference TRBV5-6 and TRBJ2-3, the full variable domain is DAGVTQSPTHLIKTRGQQVTLRCSPKSGHDTVSWYQQALGQGPQFIFQYYEEEERQRGNFPDRFSGHQFPNYSSELNVNALLLGDSALYLCASSPGLGATDTQYFGPGTRLTVL.

This clonotype is labeled medium-sized. The chain uses TRBV11-3 and TRBJ2-4, with D perhaps assigned TRBD1 or TRBD2 (6 bases each). The CDR3 is 17 amino acids. Germline lookup yields CDR1 SGHNT and CDR2 YENEEA. Deletions cut 5 bases from V and 3 bases from J, with 20 bases between. CDR3: CASSEGGRVHGKNIQYF. CDR3 coding DNA: TGTGCCAGCAGCGAGGGGGGAAGGGTCCACGGCAAAAACATTCAGTACTTC.